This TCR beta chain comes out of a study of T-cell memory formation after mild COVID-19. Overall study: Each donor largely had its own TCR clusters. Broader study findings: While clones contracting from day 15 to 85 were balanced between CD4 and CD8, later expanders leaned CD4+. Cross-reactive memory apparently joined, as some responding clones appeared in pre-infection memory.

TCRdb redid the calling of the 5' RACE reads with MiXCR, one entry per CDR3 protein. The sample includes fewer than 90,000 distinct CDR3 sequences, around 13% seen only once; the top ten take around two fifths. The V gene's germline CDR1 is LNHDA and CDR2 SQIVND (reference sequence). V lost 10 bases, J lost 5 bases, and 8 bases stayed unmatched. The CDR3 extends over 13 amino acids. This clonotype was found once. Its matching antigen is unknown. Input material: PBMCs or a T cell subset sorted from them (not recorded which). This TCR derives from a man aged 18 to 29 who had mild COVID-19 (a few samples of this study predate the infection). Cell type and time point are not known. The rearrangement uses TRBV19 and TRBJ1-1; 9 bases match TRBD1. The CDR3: CATRTGGLTEAFF. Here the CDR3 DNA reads TGTGCCACCCGTACAGGGGGCTTAACTGAAGCTTTCTTT.